Sequencing of this T cell receptor beta chain was carried out in a study of blood T cell repertoires in COVID-19. Overall study: T cells, B-cell-depleted T cells, or PBMCs supplied cDNA or gDNA.

In the study's own analysis: Amplification of reference gene primers provided the estimated nucleated cell counts. Repertoires were generated with immunoSEQ multiplex PCR, while TCRdb's copy carries only in-frame clones and drops some. V and J calls and clone size are copied from that table; D and trimming were computed from the DNA. The table includes roughly 250,000 clones, 79% detected once. Per the germline V gene, CDR1 is MGHRA and CDR2 is YSYEKL. Trimming cost V 3 bases and J 2 bases, with 10 bases left between them. There are 14 residues in the CDR3. The material sequenced was peripheral blood. The sequence was obtained from a woman aged 40 to 50 with active or convalescent COVID-19. The rearrangement uses TRBV4-1 and TRBJ1-1; D perhaps matches TRBD1 (5 bases). CDR3 loop: CASSQTVSNTEAFF. CDR3 nucleotides: TGCGCCAGCAGCCAGACAGTGAGTAACACTGAAGCTTTCTTT.